This TCR beta chain derives from a study of T and B cells in COVID-19 patients. Study-wide background: Recovered patients mostly had mild to moderate COVID-19 managed as outpatients. The study's findings and limits: Patients with COVID-19 reportedly showed strongly skewed T cell receptor beta variable and joining gene usage.

V lost 0 bases and J 8 bases, leaving 8 bases between the germline ends. The length of the CDR3 is 13 residues. From germline, CDR1 is DFQATT and CDR2 SNEGSKA (reference sequence). Blood genomic DNA input for TRB amplification was roughly 250-550 ng. TRB rearrangements were amplified by multiplex PCR with BIOMED2 TRB-A/B primers. TCRdb reprocessed the multiplex PCR reads with MiXCR, giving one entry per CDR3 protein. The data show some 5,800 distinct CDR3 sequences, roughly 26% seen once. As regards this clonotype: The antigen remains undetermined.

The sample was blood. The J gene is TRBJ1-6, the V gene TRBV20-1; D remains unclear. This TCR derives from a human donor with active COVID-19. The CDR3 loop reads CSARENTDSPLHF. The CDR3 nucleotides are TGCAGTGCTAGAGAGAATACGGATTCACCCCTCCACTTT.